Sequencing of this TCR beta chain was carried out in a study of early T cells in non-severe SARS-CoV-2 infection. As for the study in general: The input, bulk RNA from unsorted whole blood, was sequenced, and chains were unpaired.

This clonotype turned up a few times. The target antigen is unknown. Points from the study as a whole: There was a bias toward anti-spike CD8 responses in VDJdb matching, which missed private and CD4 specificities.

Individual cDNA molecules were tagged with unique molecular identifiers. TCRdb called the 5' RACE reads again in MiXCR, with one record for every CDR3 protein. The table has about 71,000 distinct CDR3 sequences, roughly an eighth seen once. V lost 4 bases and J lost 4, with 10 bases in between. The CDR3 sequence is 12 residues long. CDR1 and CDR2 (germline): DFQATT, SNEGSKA (reference sequence). The rearrangement links TRBV20-1 to TRBJ1-2; D call uncertain. This receptor was taken from an adult who was a healthcare worker with PCR-confirmed SARS-CoV-2 infection or an uninfected control (not recorded which). Sequenced material: whole blood. CDR3 nucleotide sequence: TGCAGTGCTAAGGATCATCTCTATGGCTACACCTTC. It translates to CSAKDHLYGYTF.